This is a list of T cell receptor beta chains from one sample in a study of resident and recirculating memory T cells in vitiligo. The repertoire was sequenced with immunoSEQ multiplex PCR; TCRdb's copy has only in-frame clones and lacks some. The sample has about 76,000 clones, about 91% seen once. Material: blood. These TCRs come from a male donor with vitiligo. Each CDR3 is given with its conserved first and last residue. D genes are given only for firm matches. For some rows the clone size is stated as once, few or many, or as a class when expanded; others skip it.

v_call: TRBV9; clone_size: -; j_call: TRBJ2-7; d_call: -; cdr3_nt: TGTGCCAGCAGCCCCCTAGTAGCGGCGTCCTACGAGCAGTACTTC; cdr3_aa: CASSPLVAASYEQYF
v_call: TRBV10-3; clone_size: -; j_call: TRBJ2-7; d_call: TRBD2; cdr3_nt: TGTGCCATCAGTGAGTCCGAACTAGCGGAGCCCTACGAGCAGTACTTC; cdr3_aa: CAISESELAEPYEQYF
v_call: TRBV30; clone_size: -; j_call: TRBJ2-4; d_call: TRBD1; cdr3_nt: TGTGCCTGGAGCCCGGGACAGGGCCGTTCCCCCGCCAAAAACATTCAGTACTTC; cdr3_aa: CAWSPGQGRSPAKNIQYF
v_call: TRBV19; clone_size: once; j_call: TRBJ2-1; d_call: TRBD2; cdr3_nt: TGTGCCAGTAGTATTATTGGGACTAGCGGGAGGAGGAATGAGCAGTTCTTC; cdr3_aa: CASSIIGTSGRRNEQFF
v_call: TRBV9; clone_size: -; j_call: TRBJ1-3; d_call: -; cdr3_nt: TGTGCCAGCAGCGTAGTAGGGCAGGGTAACACCATATATTTT; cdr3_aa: CASSVVGQGNTIYF
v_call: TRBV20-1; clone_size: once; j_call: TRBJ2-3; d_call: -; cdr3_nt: TGCAGTGTCGGGGGTCTAGATACGCAGTATTTT; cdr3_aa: CSVGGLDTQYF
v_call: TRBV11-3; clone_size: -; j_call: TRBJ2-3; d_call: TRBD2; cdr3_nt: TGTGCCAGCAGCCGCCCAGGGACTAGCGGGAGGGAGGCGCAGTATTTT; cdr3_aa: CASSRPGTSGREAQYF
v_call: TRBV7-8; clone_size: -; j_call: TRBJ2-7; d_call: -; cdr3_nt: TGTGCCAGCAAATACCCTGGTAACTCGGAGCAGTACTTC; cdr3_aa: CASKYPGNSEQYF
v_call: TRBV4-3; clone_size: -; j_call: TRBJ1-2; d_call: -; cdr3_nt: TGCGCCAGCAGCCAAGACACGGGGAACTATGGCTACACCTTC; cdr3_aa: CASSQDTGNYGYTF
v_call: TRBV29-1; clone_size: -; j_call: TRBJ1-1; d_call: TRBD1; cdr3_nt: TGCAGCCTGGGGGACAGCATGAACACTGAAGCTTTCTTT; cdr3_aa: CSLGDSMNTEAFF
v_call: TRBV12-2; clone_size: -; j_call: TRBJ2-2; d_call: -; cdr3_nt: TGTGCAAGTCGCTTAGCCCTATATTGGGGACAGGTAGAGGCCGGGGAGCTGTTTTTT; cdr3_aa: CASRLALYWGQVEAGELFF
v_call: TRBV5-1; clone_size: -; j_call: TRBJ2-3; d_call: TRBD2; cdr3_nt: TGCGCCAGCAGTCCGGGAAGCGGGAGCATATCCACGGATACGCAGTATTTT; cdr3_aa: CASSPGSGSISTDTQYF
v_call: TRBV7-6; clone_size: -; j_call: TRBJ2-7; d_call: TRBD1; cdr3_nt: TGTGCCAGCAGCCAGCGGACAGGGGACGCCTACGAGCAGTACTTC; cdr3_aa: CASSQRTGDAYEQYF
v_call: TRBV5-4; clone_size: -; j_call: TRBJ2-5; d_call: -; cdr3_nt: TGTGCCAGCAGACAAGACAGCTTAGGTGGCCAGTACTTC; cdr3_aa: CASRQDSLGGQYF
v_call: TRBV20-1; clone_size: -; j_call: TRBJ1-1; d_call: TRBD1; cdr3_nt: TGCAGTGCTCTTGGGACAGCTGAAGCTTTCTTT; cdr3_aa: CSALGTAEAFF
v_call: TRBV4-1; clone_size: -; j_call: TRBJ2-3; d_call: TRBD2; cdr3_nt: TGCGCCAGCAGCCTTCAGACTAGCGGGAGTGTCACAGATACGCAGTATTTT; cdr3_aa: CASSLQTSGSVTDTQYF
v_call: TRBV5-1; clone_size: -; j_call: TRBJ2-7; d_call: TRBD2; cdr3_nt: TGCGCCAGCAGGGATGGAGCGGGAGGCGAGCAGTACTTC; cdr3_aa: CASRDGAGGEQYF
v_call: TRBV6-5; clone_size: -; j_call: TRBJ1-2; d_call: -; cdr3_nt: TGTGCCAGCAGTTACTCGATGCAGGGTGGCTACACCTTC; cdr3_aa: CASSYSMQGGYTF
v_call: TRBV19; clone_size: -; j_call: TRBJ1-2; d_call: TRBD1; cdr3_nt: TGTGCCAGTAGTATCTCCCAGGGGGGAGGCTACACCTTC; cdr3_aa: CASSISQGGGYTF
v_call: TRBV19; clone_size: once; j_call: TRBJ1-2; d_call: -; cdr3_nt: TGTGCCAGTAGTATACGTGTTGAGGGATTCGGCTATGGCTACACCTTC; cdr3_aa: CASSIRVEGFGYGYTF
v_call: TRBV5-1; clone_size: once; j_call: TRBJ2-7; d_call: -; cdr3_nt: TGCGCCAGCATGGGCTCCACCTACGAGCAGTACTTC; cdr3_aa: CASMGSTYEQYF
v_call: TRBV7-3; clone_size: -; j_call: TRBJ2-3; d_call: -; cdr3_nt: TGTGCCAGCAGCTTAGGGACTCTAGCCGAGAAATCATATACGCAGTATTTT; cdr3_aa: CASSLGTLAEKSYTQYF
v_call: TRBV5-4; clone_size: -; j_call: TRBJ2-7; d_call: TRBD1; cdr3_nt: TGTGCCAGCAGCTTAACGGGACAGCGCATGTACTTC; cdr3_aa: CASSLTGQRMYF
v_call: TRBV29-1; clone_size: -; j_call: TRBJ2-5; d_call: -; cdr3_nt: TGCAGCGTCTACTACGAGACCCAGTACTTC; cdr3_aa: CSVYYETQYF
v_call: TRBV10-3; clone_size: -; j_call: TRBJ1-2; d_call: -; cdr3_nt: TGTGCCTCGCGTAAGGGGATACTCTATGGCTACACCTTC; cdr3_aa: CASRKGILYGYTF
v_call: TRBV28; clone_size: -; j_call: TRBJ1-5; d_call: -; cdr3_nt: TGTGCCAGCTCAGGTGGTCTCGTGGTCGTGAATAGCAATCAGCCCCAGCATTTT; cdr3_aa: CASSGGLVVVNSNQPQHF
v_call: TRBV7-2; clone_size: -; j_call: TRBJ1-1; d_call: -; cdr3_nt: TGTGCCAGCAGCTATCTAGGGGAGGGCACTGAAGCTTTCTTT; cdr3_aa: CASSYLGEGTEAFF
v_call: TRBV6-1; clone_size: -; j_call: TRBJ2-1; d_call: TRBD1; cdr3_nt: TGTGCCAGCAGTGAAGTGGCTTGGACAGGGAACAATGAGCAGTTCTTC; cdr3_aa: CASSEVAWTGNNEQFF
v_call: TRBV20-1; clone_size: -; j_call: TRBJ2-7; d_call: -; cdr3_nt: TGCAGTGGTCGGGAGTCCTACGAGCAGTACTTC; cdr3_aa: CSGRESYEQYF
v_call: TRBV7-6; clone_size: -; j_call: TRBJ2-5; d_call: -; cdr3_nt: TGTGCCAGCAGCTTAGTAGCGCGAATCCAAGAGACCCAGTACTTC; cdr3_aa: CASSLVARIQETQYF
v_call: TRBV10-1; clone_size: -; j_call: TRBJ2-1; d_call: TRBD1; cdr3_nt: TGCGCCAGCAGTGAGGGGGACAGCTCCTACAATGAGCAGTTCTTC; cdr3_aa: CASSEGDSSYNEQFF
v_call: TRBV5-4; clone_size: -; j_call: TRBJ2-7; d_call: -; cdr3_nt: TGTGCCAGCAGCTTGGTCGGGGAACCCTACGAGCAGTACTTC; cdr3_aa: CASSLVGEPYEQYF
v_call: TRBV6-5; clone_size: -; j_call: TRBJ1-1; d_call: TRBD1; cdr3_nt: TGTGCCAGCAGTTATACAGGGGGCTCGGGTAAGACTGAAGCTTTCTTT; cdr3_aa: CASSYTGGSGKTEAFF
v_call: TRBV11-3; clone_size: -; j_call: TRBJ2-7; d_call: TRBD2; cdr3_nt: TGTGCCAGCAGCTTAGGCGTCGGGACTAGCTTCGAGCAGTACTTC; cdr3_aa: CASSLGVGTSFEQYF
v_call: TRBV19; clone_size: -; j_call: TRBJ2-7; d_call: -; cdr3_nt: TGTGCCAGTAGTGGGGGGACAGCTCCCTCCTACGAGCAGTACTTC; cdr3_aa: CASSGGTAPSYEQYF
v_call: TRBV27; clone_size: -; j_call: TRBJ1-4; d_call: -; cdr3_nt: TGTGCCAGCAGTTTCGGGGGGTTCGAAAAACTGTTTTTT; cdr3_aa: CASSFGGFEKLFF
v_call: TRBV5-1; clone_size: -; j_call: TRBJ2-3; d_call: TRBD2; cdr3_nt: TGCGCCAGCAGCTTTAGCGGGGTGGGCACAGATACGCAGTATTTT; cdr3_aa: CASSFSGVGTDTQYF
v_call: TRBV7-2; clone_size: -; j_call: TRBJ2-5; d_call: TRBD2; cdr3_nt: TGTGCCAGCAGCCTGACCAGCGGGAGTTGGGAGACCCAGTACTTC; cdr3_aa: CASSLTSGSWETQYF
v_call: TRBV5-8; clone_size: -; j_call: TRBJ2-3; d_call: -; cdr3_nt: TGTGCCAGCAGCCCTTATTCAGGGTTCCTCACAGATACGCAGTATTTT; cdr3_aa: CASSPYSGFLTDTQYF
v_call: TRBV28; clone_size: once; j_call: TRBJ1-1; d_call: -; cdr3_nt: TGTGCCAGCAGTTTGGGCCGGGGAGGAGGAGCTTTCTTT; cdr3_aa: CASSLGRGGGAFF
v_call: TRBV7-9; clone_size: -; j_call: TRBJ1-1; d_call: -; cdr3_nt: TGTGCCAGCAGCTTAGCGAGTAGACTTACTGAAGCTTTCTTT; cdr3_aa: CASSLASRLTEAFF
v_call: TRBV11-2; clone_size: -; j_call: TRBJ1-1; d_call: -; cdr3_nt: TGTGCCAGCAGTTTCCCCCTGGGGCAGGGGAGAACTGAAGCTTTCTTT; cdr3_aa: CASSFPLGQGRTEAFF
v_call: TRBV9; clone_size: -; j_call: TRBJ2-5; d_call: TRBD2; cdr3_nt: TGTGCCAGCAGCCCCGGGACTAGCGACCAAGAGACCCAGTACTTC; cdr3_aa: CASSPGTSDQETQYF
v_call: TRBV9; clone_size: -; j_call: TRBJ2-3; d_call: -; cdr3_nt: TGTGCCAGCAGCGTAGACTCCGATACGCAGTATTTT; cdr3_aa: CASSVDSDTQYF
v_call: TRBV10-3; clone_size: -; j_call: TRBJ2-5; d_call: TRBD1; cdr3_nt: TGTGCCACCTCGACAGGGTTGGAGACCCAGTACTTC; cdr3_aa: CATSTGLETQYF
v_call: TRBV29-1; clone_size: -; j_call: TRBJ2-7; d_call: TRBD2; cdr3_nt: TGCAGCGTTGAAGAAAGGAGAGCGGGATGGTACGAGCAGTACTTC; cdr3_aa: CSVEERRAGWYEQYF
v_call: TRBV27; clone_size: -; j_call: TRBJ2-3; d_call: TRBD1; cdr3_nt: TGTGCCAGCAAGGGACAGTGGTTAAACACAGATACGCAGTATTTT; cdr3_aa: CASKGQWLNTDTQYF
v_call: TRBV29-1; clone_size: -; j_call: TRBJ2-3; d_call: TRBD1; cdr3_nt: TGCAGCCTTGACCGCAGGACAGGGGGCCGGGATACGCAGTATTTT; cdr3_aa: CSLDRRTGGRDTQYF
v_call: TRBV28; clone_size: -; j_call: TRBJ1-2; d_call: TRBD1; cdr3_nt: TGTGCCAGCAGTCCCACACCACAGGGGAACTATGGCTACACCTTC; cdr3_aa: CASSPTPQGNYGYTF
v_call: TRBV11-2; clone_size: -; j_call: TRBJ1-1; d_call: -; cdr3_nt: TGTGCCAGCAGCCCCGGGGGGACTGAAGCTTTCTTT; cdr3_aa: CASSPGGTEAFF
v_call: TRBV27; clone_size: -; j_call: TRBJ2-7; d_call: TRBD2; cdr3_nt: TGTGCCAGCAGACCCATTGGTGCGGGAGGGAGCTACGAGCAGTACTTC; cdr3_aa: CASRPIGAGGSYEQYF
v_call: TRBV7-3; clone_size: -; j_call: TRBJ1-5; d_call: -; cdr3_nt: TGTGCCAGCAGCTTACAGTATAGCAATCAGCCCCAGCATTTT; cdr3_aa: CASSLQYSNQPQHF
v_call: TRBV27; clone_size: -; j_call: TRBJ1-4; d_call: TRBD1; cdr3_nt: TGTGCCAGCAGCCCCCGAGTAATGACAGGGCCTTTGTGGGAACTGTTTTTT; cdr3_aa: CASSPRVMTGPLWELFF
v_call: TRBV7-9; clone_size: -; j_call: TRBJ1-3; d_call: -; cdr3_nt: TGTGCCAGCAGCTTACTCCGGGTCTCTGGAAACACCATATATTTT; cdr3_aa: CASSLLRVSGNTIYF
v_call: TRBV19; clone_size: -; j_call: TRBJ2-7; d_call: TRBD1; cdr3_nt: TGTGCCAGTTCCGGGACAGGGGGTTCAGAGCAGTACTTC; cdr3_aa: CASSGTGGSEQYF
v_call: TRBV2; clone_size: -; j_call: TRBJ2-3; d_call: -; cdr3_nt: TGTGCCAGCAGTCAGGCGACAGATACGCAGTATTTT; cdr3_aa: CASSQATDTQYF
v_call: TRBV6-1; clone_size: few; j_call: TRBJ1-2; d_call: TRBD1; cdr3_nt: TGTGCCAGCAGGGACAGGTTCGGAGCTAACTATGGCTACACCTTC; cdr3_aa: CASRDRFGANYGYTF
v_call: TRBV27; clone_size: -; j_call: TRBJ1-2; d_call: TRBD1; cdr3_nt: TGTGCCAGCAGTTCAGGGACAGGGACATATGGCTACACCTTC; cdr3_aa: CASSSGTGTYGYTF